The rows below give T cell receptor beta chains drawn from one sample of a study of cytomegalovirus exposure and HLA in healthy donors. Measured with immunoSEQ multiplex PCR; TCRdb has only the in-frame clones, and not every one. The sample has 55,000 to 65,000 clones, 70% to 90% seen once. The sequencing input was PBMCs. The receptors stem from a male donor in good health and CMV-seronegative. Each CDR3 is given with its conserved first and last residue. Fields, in order: CDR3 protein, CDR3 DNA, J gene, D gene, V gene, clone size. A D gene is named only where the DNA matches it firmly. A clone size is listed for some rows: how often the clone was seen (once, few, many), or a class if it is expanded.

cdr3_aa: CAWRPGQTYGYTF
cdr3_nt: TGTGCCTGGAGACCAGGACAGACCTATGGCTACACCTTC
j_call: TRBJ1-2
d_call: NA
v_call: TRBV30
clone_size: once

cdr3_aa: CASSPLAGGGETQYF
cdr3_nt: TGTGCCAGCTCACCTCTCGCGGGGGGAGGAGAGACCCAGTACTTC
j_call: TRBJ2-5
d_call: TRBD2
v_call: TRBV18
clone_size: NA

cdr3_aa: CASSIGGRHEKLFF
cdr3_nt: TGTGCCAGTAGTATCGGGGGACGGCATGAAAAACTGTTTTTT
j_call: TRBJ1-4
d_call: NA
v_call: TRBV19
clone_size: NA

cdr3_aa: CASSRDRETWNTEAFF
cdr3_nt: TGTGCCAGCAGCCGTGACAGGGAGACCTGGAACACTGAAGCTTTCTTT
j_call: TRBJ1-1
d_call: TRBD1
v_call: TRBV7-3
clone_size: NA

cdr3_aa: CAWETGQRTDTQYF
cdr3_nt: TGTGCCTGGGAGACGGGACAGCGGACAGATACGCAGTATTTT
j_call: TRBJ2-3
d_call: TRBD1
v_call: TRBV30
clone_size: NA

cdr3_aa: CASSYSPGDRYEQYF
cdr3_nt: TGTGCCAGCAGTTACTCCCCGGGTGACAGGTACGAGCAGTACTTC
j_call: TRBJ2-7
d_call: NA
v_call: TRBV6-5
clone_size: NA

cdr3_aa: CASSEALGGLYEQYF
cdr3_nt: TGTGCCAGCAGTGAAGCCCTCGGAGGGCTCTACGAGCAGTACTTC
j_call: TRBJ2-7
d_call: NA
v_call: TRBV2
clone_size: NA

cdr3_aa: CASSQARASGGVRDEQFF
cdr3_nt: TGTGCCAGCAGCCAGGCAAGGGCTAGCGGGGGGGTTAGGGATGAGCAGTTCTTC
j_call: TRBJ2-1
d_call: TRBD2
v_call: TRBV4-2
clone_size: NA

cdr3_aa: CAWRAKGLDTGELFF
cdr3_nt: TGTGCCTGGAGAGCGAAGGGACTTGACACCGGGGAGCTGTTTTTT
j_call: TRBJ2-2
d_call: NA
v_call: TRBV30
clone_size: NA

cdr3_aa: CAWSDRGGQPQHF
cdr3_nt: TGTGCCTGGAGCGACAGGGGAGGACAGCCCCAGCATTTT
j_call: TRBJ1-5
d_call: TRBD1
v_call: TRBV30
clone_size: NA

cdr3_aa: CASSYPLPPLSETQYF
cdr3_nt: TGTGCCAGCAGTTACCCCCTACCCCCCTTGAGCGAGACCCAGTACTTC
j_call: TRBJ2-5
d_call: NA
v_call: TRBV6-6
clone_size: NA

cdr3_aa: CASSQAAGGPSGEQFF
cdr3_nt: TGTGCCAGCAGCCAAGCGGCGGGGGGGCCATCGGGCGAGCAGTTCTTC
j_call: TRBJ2-1
d_call: TRBD2
v_call: TRBV14
clone_size: NA

cdr3_aa: CASSPEGSIYEQYF
cdr3_nt: TGTGCCAGCTCACCAGAGGGAAGTATATACGAGCAGTACTTC
j_call: TRBJ2-7
d_call: NA
v_call: TRBV18
clone_size: NA

cdr3_aa: CASSVDIVNTEAFF
cdr3_nt: TGTGCCAGCAGCGTGGACATCGTAAACACTGAAGCTTTCTTT
j_call: TRBJ1-1
d_call: NA
v_call: TRBV9
clone_size: NA

cdr3_aa: CASSLSPGAIMFF
cdr3_nt: TGTGCCAGCAGCTTATCTCCGGGAGCTATAATGTTCTTC
j_call: TRBJ2-1
d_call: NA
v_call: TRBV7-7
clone_size: once

cdr3_aa: CASSLASTSGSYNEQFF
cdr3_nt: TGTGCCAGCAGCTTAGCGAGTACTAGCGGCTCCTACAATGAGCAGTTCTTC
j_call: TRBJ2-1
d_call: TRBD2
v_call: TRBV7-2
clone_size: NA

cdr3_aa: CASSSLGAESYEQYF
cdr3_nt: TGTGCCAGCAGCTCTCTGGGAGCGGAGTCCTACGAGCAGTACTTC
j_call: TRBJ2-7
d_call: NA
v_call: TRBV13
clone_size: NA

cdr3_aa: CASSDPRVSGTEAFF
cdr3_nt: TGTGCCAGCAGTGACCCCAGGGTATCTGGCACTGAAGCTTTCTTT
j_call: TRBJ1-1
d_call: NA
v_call: TRBV2
clone_size: NA

cdr3_aa: CASSPGQGQPQHF
cdr3_nt: TGCGCCAGCAGCCCCGGACAGGGTCAGCCCCAGCATTTT
j_call: TRBJ1-5
d_call: TRBD1
v_call: TRBV4-3
clone_size: NA

cdr3_aa: CASSLPGGEETQYF
cdr3_nt: TGTGCCAGCAGCTTGCCAGGGGGTGAAGAGACCCAGTACTTC
j_call: TRBJ2-5
d_call: TRBD1
v_call: TRBV5-4
clone_size: NA

cdr3_aa: CSVERGGRGTDTQYF
cdr3_nt: TGCAGCGTCGAACGGGGGGGCCGGGGCACAGATACGCAGTATTTT
j_call: TRBJ2-3
d_call: TRBD2
v_call: TRBV29-1
clone_size: NA

cdr3_aa: CASSEPGSNSPLHF
cdr3_nt: TGTGCCAGCAGTGAACCAGGGTCAAATTCACCCCTCCACTTT
j_call: TRBJ1-6
d_call: NA
v_call: TRBV25-1
clone_size: few

cdr3_aa: CASSFLASGGARDEQFF
cdr3_nt: TGTGCCAGCAGCTTTCTCGCTAGCGGGGGGGCCAGGGATGAGCAGTTCTTC
j_call: TRBJ2-1
d_call: TRBD2
v_call: TRBV7-3
clone_size: NA

cdr3_aa: CASSKRGCEQYF
cdr3_nt: TGTGCCAGCAGCAAACGGGGGTGCGAGCAGTACTTC
j_call: TRBJ2-7
d_call: NA
v_call: TRBV21-1
clone_size: NA

cdr3_aa: CASSGTGFSGNTIYF
cdr3_nt: TGTGCCAGCAGCGGGACAGGCTTCTCTGGAAACACCATATATTTT
j_call: TRBJ1-3
d_call: TRBD1
v_call: TRBV5-5
clone_size: NA

cdr3_aa: CASSQDRGLAGLQDTQYF
cdr3_nt: TGCGCCAGCAGCCAGGATAGAGGGCTAGCTGGTCTGCAAGATACGCAGTATTTT
j_call: TRBJ2-3
d_call: NA
v_call: TRBV5-1
clone_size: NA

cdr3_aa: CASSKMGDRILSVRPQHF
cdr3_nt: TGTGCCAGCAGCAAAATGGGTGACAGAATCCTTTCGGTTAGGCCCCAGCATTTT
j_call: TRBJ1-5
d_call: NA
v_call: TRBV21-1
clone_size: NA

cdr3_aa: CASSISVDTEAFF
cdr3_nt: TGTGCCAGCAGTATCTCAGTGGACACTGAAGCTTTCTTT
j_call: TRBJ1-1
d_call: NA
v_call: TRBV27
clone_size: NA

cdr3_aa: CASSQESPGHPRTEAFF
cdr3_nt: TGCGCCAGCAGCCAGGAGAGTCCAGGACACCCCCGAACTGAAGCTTTCTTT
j_call: TRBJ1-1
d_call: NA
v_call: TRBV4-1
clone_size: NA

cdr3_aa: CASSLAGGFTDTQYF
cdr3_nt: TGCGCCAGCAGCCTAGCGGGGGGCTTCACAGATACGCAGTATTTT
j_call: TRBJ2-3
d_call: TRBD2
v_call: TRBV4-3
clone_size: NA

cdr3_aa: CASSRGTSGGAGGELFF
cdr3_nt: TGCGCCAGCAGCCGGGGGACTAGCGGGGGGGCTGGCGGGGAGCTGTTTTTT
j_call: TRBJ2-2
d_call: TRBD2
v_call: TRBV4-3
clone_size: few

cdr3_aa: CAWRFRVDGYTF
cdr3_nt: TGTGCCTGGAGATTCCGAGTGGATGGCTACACCTTC
j_call: TRBJ1-2
d_call: NA
v_call: TRBV30
clone_size: NA